One sample yielded the 30 T cell receptor beta chains listed below, sequenced in a study of shared clonotypes between healthy human individuals. The table came from immunoSEQ multiplex PCR; TCRdb's copy has only in-frame clones and leaves some out. The table has fewer than 600,000 clones, roughly 72% seen once. Sequences were obtained from PBMCs. Receptors originate from a woman aged 40 to 55 in good health. Some clones in this sample may be carry-over from other donors' samples.

The rearrangement uses TRBV18 and TRBJ2-5; 7 nucleotides line up with TRBD2. The CDR3 runs to 14 residues. V shed 2 bases and J 3 bases; nucleotides not matched to a gene: 3. CDR1 KGHSH and CDR2 LQKENI come from the germline V gene. For the CDR3, the DNA is TGTGCCAGCTCACCAGGGAGGGGAGAAGAGACCCAGTACTTC. It codes for CASSPGRGEETQYF.

The chain links TRBV18 to TRBJ2-3; D is uncertain. V was cut by 6 bases and J by 1 base, with 5 bases left in between. The V gene's germline CDR1 is KGHSH and CDR2 LQKENI. CDR3 length equals 12 residues. CDR3: CASSARTDTQYF. CDR3 in DNA: TGTGCCAGCTCCGCCCGCACAGATACGCAGTATTTT.

The CDR3 protein is CASRRTPGQGVYEQYF. DNA for the CDR3: TGTGCCAGCAGGAGGACCCCGGGACAGGGAGTATACGAGCAGTACTTC. V is TRBV2 and J is TRBJ2-7; 9 bases are a match to TRBD1. CDR1 and CDR2 from the germline V gene are SNHLY and FYNNEI. This CDR3 is 16 amino acids long. Trimming at V came to 6 bases and at J to 4 bases, leaving 13 bases not matched to a gene.

Notes on this clone: At one of its ends the junction is not consistent with the germline gene, which may arise from a read error. The chain uses TRBV6-6 and TRBJ2-1; no clear D gene. CDR1 and CDR2 (germline): MNHNY, SVGAGI (reference sequence). This CDR3 spans 15 amino acids. The CDR3 DNA reads as TGTGCCAGCAGTAACTCGCCGGCGTCCTACAATGAGCAGTTCTTC. Protein product: CASSNSPASYNEQFF.

This clone was counted many times. The chain joins TRBV10-1 to TRBJ2-2, with 9 nucleotides matching TRBD2. The CDR3 length is 14 residues. After removal of 8 bases from V and 5 bases from J, the junction contained 6 bases not matched to a gene. Germline assignment: CDR1 WNHNN and CDR2 SYGVQD (reference sequence). The CDR3 sequence: CASRAGGSTGELFF. CDR3 coding DNA: TGCGCCAGCCGGGCGGGAGGGAGTACCGGGGAGCTGTTTTTT.

The chain has TRBV2 and TRBJ1-3, with TRBD1 matching 10 bases. The CDR3 runs 15 residues. Germline trimming cut 8 bases from V and 1 base from J; bases unmatched to any gene: 5. Germline CDR1 reads SNHLY; CDR2 reads FYNNEI. CDR3: CASARDRGSGNTIYF. In nucleotides, the CDR3 is TGTGCCAGCGCACGGGACAGGGGTTCTGGAAACACCATATATTTT.

V and J are TRBV7-2 and TRBJ2-7; 8 bases line up with TRBD2. Germline lookup yields CDR1 SGHTA and CDR2 FQGNSA. Trimming at V came to 5 bases and at J to 0 bases, leaving 6 bases not matched to a gene. The CDR3 contains 15 residues. The CDR3 DNA reads TGTGCCAGCAGCCCCGGGAGCGGGGGCTCCTACGAGCAGTACTTC. Translation: CASSPGSGGSYEQYF.

This chain links TRBV28 with TRBJ1-5, with D unclear. Per the germline V gene, CDR1 is MDHEN and CDR2 is SYDVKM. V lost 6 bases, J lost 0 bases, and 15 bases lay in between. This CDR3 region has 16 residues. The CDR3 region is CASSHKTTYSNQPQHF. DNA for the CDR3: TGTGCCAGCAGCCACAAAACAACGTATAGCAATCAGCCCCAGCATTTT.

CDR3 in amino acids: CASGLAGSTDTQYF. DNA of the CDR3: TGTGCCAGCGGATTAGCGGGGTCCACAGATACGCAGTATTTT. The V and J genes are TRBV27 and TRBJ2-3, with 8 bases fitting TRBD2. V shed 8 bases, J shed 2 bases, and the junction held 6 bases outside the gene matches. The CDR3 consists of 14 residues. Germline V gives CDR1 MNHEY, CDR2 SMNVEV (reference sequence).

V usage is TRBV10-1 and J usage is TRBJ2-7; perhaps TRBD1 as D (5 bases). The ends were cut back, 2 bases at V and 3 bases at J, with 5 bases in the middle. The V gene's germline CDR1 is WNHNN and CDR2 SYGVQD (reference sequence). This CDR3 is built from 12 residues. CDR3: CASSEQGYEQYF. CDR3 DNA sequence: TGCGCCAGCAGTGAGCAGGGCTACGAGCAGTACTTC.

The chain joins TRBV7-3 to TRBJ2-7, with D possibly matching TRBD1 (5 bases). The CDR3 runs 15 residues. V dropped 2 bases and J dropped 6 bases, with 17 bases sitting between them. Germline V lookup: CDR1 SGHTA, CDR2 FQGTGA. CDR3: CASSLLAGPLGEQYF. DNA for the CDR3: TGTGCCAGCAGCTTACTGGCAGGGCCCTTGGGCGAGCAGTACTTC.

The CDR3 is CASSPDAGTDTQYF. In DNA form, the CDR3 reads TGTGCCAGCAGTCCGGACGCTGGCACAGATACGCAGTATTTT. The chain carries TRBV2 and TRBJ2-3; D unclear. V lost 5 bases and J 1 base, leaving 10 bases between the germline ends. This CDR3 comprises 14 residues. Per germline, CDR1 SNHLY and CDR2 FYNNEI. The full variable domain, completed using reference TRBV2 and TRBJ2-3, is EPEVTQTPSHQVTQMGQEVILRCVPISNHLYFYWYRQILGQKVEFLVSFYNNEISEKSEIFDDQFSVERPDGSNFTLKIRSTKLEDSAMYFCASSPDAGTDTQYFGPGTRLTVL.

This clone was observed at least ten times. V gene TRBV11-3 combines with J gene TRBJ2-7; D is ambiguous. Germline V gene lookup returns CDR1 SGHNT and CDR2 YENEEA. CDR3 size: 17 residues. V dropped 1 base and J dropped 0 bases, with 16 bases sitting between them. CDR3 sequence: CASSLALGSNASYEQYF. The CDR3 DNA follows: TGTGCCAGCAGCTTAGCACTCGGCAGCAACGCCTCCTACGAGCAGTACTTC.

The chain carries TRBV5-4 and TRBJ2-1, with 14 bases matching TRBD2. This CDR3 contains 18 residues. Germline-derived CDR1 and CDR2 are SGHNT and YYREEE (reference sequence). The V and J ends lost 6 bases and 0 bases, in that order; junction bases with no gene match: 8. CDR3 in DNA: TGTGCCAGCACCGGACTAGCGGGAGGCCTGAGCTCCTACAATGAGCAGTTCTTC. Its protein is CASTGLAGGLSSYNEQFF.

The V gene is TRBV4-1, the J gene TRBJ2-1; a weak D match, TRBD2 (5 bases). Per germline, CDR1 MGHRA and CDR2 YSYEKL. Trimming left V 1 base short and J 9 bases short, with 16 bases between. This CDR3 has 15 amino acids. CDR3 in DNA: TGCGCCAGCAGCCAAGTGCTAGCCTTAAATGGTGAGCAGTTCTTC. Amino acids: CASSQVLALNGEQFF.

The V and J genes are TRBV30 and TRBJ2-3; TRBD2 aligns across 9 bases. CDR3 size: 15 residues. The germline gives CDR1 GTSNPN, CDR2 SVGIG (reference sequence). The V segment lost 5 bases and the J segment 2 bases; nucleotides outside the gene matches: 8. The CDR3 spells CAWYLAGIPTDTQYF. CDR3 sequence (DNA): TGTGCCTGGTATCTAGCGGGGATACCCACAGATACGCAGTATTTT.

In its sample, this clone was seen a few times. This rearrangement joins TRBV7-8 to TRBJ1-1; 9 bases are shared with TRBD1. The CDR3 consists of 14 residues. V was clipped by 5 bases and J by 1 base; unmatched bases: 2. Germline V CDR1 and CDR2: SGHVS, FQNEAQ. CDR3 DNA: TGTGCCAGCAGCACGGACAGGGGGAACACTGAAGCTTTCTTT. This translates into CASSTDRGNTEAFF.

This clone came up a few times. This chain links TRBV5-1 with TRBJ2-2; the match to TRBD1 covers 8 bases. V dropped 0 bases and J dropped 0; count of bases not matched to a gene: 7. The germline V gene encodes CDR1 SGHRS and CDR2 YFSETQ. The CDR3 covers 18 residues. The CDR3 DNA sequence: TGCGCCAGCAGCTTGGGATCCCGGACAGGGACGAACACCGGGGAGCTGTTTTTT. Its translation is CASSLGSRTGTNTGELFF. The full variable domain, with the rest looked up from reference TRBV5-1 and TRBJ2-2, is KAGVTQTPRYLIKTRGQQVTLSCSPISGHRSVSWYQQTPGQGLQFLFEYFSETQRNKGNFPGRFSGRQFSNSRSEMNVSTLELGDSALYLCASSLGSRTGTNTGELFFGEGSRLTVL.

This clone has only one observation. This chain joins TRBV2 and TRBJ2-2; D unclear. CDR1 is SNHLY, CDR2 FYNNEI, per germline. The germline V and J ends were trimmed by 7 bases and 3 bases, with 15 bases remaining between them. This CDR3 spans 15 amino acids. The CDR3 nucleotides read TGTGCCAGCACGGGCCGGGTTGGGTACACCGGGGAGCTGTTTTTT. This sequence encodes CASTGRVGYTGELFF.

This clone was detected only a few times. This chain connects TRBV6-1 to TRBJ2-7, with D unclear. The germline CDR1 and CDR2 sequences are MNHNS and SASEGT. The CDR3 covers 15 residues. The V and J ends lost 8 bases and 2 bases respectively, with 19 bases between them. Here the CDR3 reads CASRRRIDWTYEQYF. The CDR3 DNA reads TGTGCCAGCCGACGAAGAATCGACTGGACCTACGAGCAGTACTTC.

J is TRBJ2-3 and V is TRBV5-1; D remains ambiguous. V was trimmed by 0 bases and J by 3 bases, leaving 8 bases between them. Germline V CDR1 and CDR2: SGHRS, YFSETQ. The CDR3 has 14 amino acids. The CDR3 nucleotides read TGCGCCAGCAGCTTGGGCGCTGCAACAGATACGCAGTATTTT. This translates into CASSLGAATDTQYF.

V is TRBV11-3 and J is TRBJ2-1; D is perhaps TRBD2 (6 bases). CDR3 length: 13 residues. The germline V gene has CDR1 SGHNT and CDR2 YENEEA. Trimming left V 5 bases short and J 9 bases short, with 14 bases between. In nucleotides, the CDR3 is TGTGCCAGCAGCCCAAGCGGGTTCGGTGAGCAGTTCTTC. Translating it yields CASSPSGFGEQFF.

The rearrangement uses TRBV5-4 and TRBJ2-5, with D perhaps matching TRBD1 or TRBD2 (6 bases each). Per germline, CDR1 SGHNT and CDR2 YYREEE (reference sequence). Trimming left V 0 bases short and J 5 bases short, with 17 bases between. CDR3 length equals 16 residues. CDR3 region: CASSLEGGRPGETQYF. CDR3 nucleotide sequence: TGTGCCAGCAGCTTGGAGGGGGGACGCCCGGGGGAGACCCAGTACTTC.

V gene TRBV27 combines with J gene TRBJ2-7; D may be TRBD1 (6 bases). CDR1 is MNHEY, CDR2 SMNVEV, per germline (reference sequence). This CDR3 has 15 amino acids. Trimming removed 5 bases from V and 1 base from J, with 15 bases in between. CDR3 coding DNA: TGTGCCAGCAGTGTCCAGGACAGCGGTTCCTACGAGCAGTACTTC. Protein sequence: CASSVQDSGSYEQYF.

The genes are TRBV18 and TRBJ2-1, with 8 bases fitting TRBD1. Trimming took 0 bases from V and 10 from J; bases not matched to a gene: 5. The CDR3 runs to 14 residues. CDR1 KGHSH and CDR2 LQKENI come from the germline V gene. This CDR3 is CASSPPGRTGEQFF. In DNA, the CDR3 is TGTGCCAGCTCACCACCGGGGCGGACAGGGGAGCAGTTCTTC. Supplemented by reference TRBV18 and TRBJ2-1, the full variable domain reads NAGVMQNPRHLVRRRGQEARLRCSPMKGHSHVYWYRQLPEEGLKFMVYLQKENIIDESGMPKERFSAEFPKEGPSILRIQQVVRGDSAAYFCASSPPGRTGEQFFGPGTRLTVL.

Comments on this clone: Just one base apart from a much larger clone, this may be a read error. The chain employs TRBV7-9 and TRBJ1-2; D is unclear. Germline lookup yields CDR1 SEHNR and CDR2 FQNEAQ (reference sequence). Trimming pared 5 bases from V and 1 base from J, leaving 5 bases between. This CDR3 is 12 amino acids long. In DNA form, the CDR3 reads TGTGCCAGCAGCGTAGTTAACTATGGCTACACCTTC. Residues: CASSVVNYGYTF. Filled out from reference TRBV7-9 and TRBJ1-2, the complete variable domain reads DTGVSQNPRHKITKRGQNVTFRCDPISEHNRLYWYRQTLGQGPEFLTYFQNEAQLEKSRLLSDRFSAERPKGSFSTLEIQRTEQGDSAMYLCASSVVNYGYTFGSGTRLTVV.

As regards this clone: A much larger clone is a single base away; this may be a read error. This sequence joins TRBV5-4 and TRBJ2-3; the D gene is possibly TRBD1 (5 bases). CDR1 and CDR2 from the germline V gene are SGHNT and YYREEE (reference sequence). Trimming pared 0 bases from V and 4 bases from J, leaving 9 bases between. CDR3 size: 14 residues. The CDR3 region is CASSLGQGPDTQYF. The CDR3 region has the DNA TGTGCCAGCAGCTTGGGCCAGGGCCCAGATACGCAGTATTTT.

V and J are TRBV27 and TRBJ1-1; weak D call: TRBD1 (5 bases). With 4 bases removed from V and 0 bases from J, the gap between germline ends came to 15 bases. The germline gives CDR1 MNHEY, CDR2 SMNVEV (reference sequence). The CDR3 has 16 amino acids. The CDR3: CASSSLGGGMNTEAFF. The CDR3 DNA sequence: TGTGCCAGCAGTTCCCTCGGGGGAGGTATGAACACTGAAGCTTTCTTT.

The chain carries TRBV15 and TRBJ2-2; the D gene is possibly TRBD1 (5 bases). Trimming shortened V by 0 bases and J by 5 bases, and 10 bases separated the two germline ends. The CDR3 loop spans 15 amino acids. CDR1 and CDR2 from the germline V gene are LNHNV and YYDKDF (reference sequence). CDR3 coding DNA: TGTGCCACCAGCAGAGATTTTAAGGGGACCGGGGAGCTGTTTTTT. Its translation: CATSRDFKGTGELFF.

The chain employs TRBV28 and TRBJ1-5; tentative D call: TRBD1 (5 bases). V was cut by 6 bases and J by 1 base, with 19 bases left in between. In germline, CDR1 is MDHEN, CDR2 SYDVKM. The CDR3 consists of 17 residues. The CDR3 is CASRFSRTRQSNQPQHF. The DNA of the CDR3 is TGTGCCAGCAGATTCTCAAGAACGCGACAGAGCAATCAGCCCCAGCATTTT.